These 27 T cell receptor beta chains were all obtained from the same sample, sequenced in a study of control samples from healthy donors and cancer patients. Method: immunoSEQ multiplex PCR; TCRdb's copy keeps in-frame clones and lacks some. The data contain around 130,000 clones, less than 95% of them singletons. The specimen sequenced was blood. The receptors were gathered from a man aged 30 to 39 in good health.

The CDR3 DNA sequence: TGTGCCAGCAGCCAGTTCAGACAGGTCAGGGGATACGAGCAGTACTTC. It encodes CASSQFRQVRGYEQYF. The chain is built from TRBV3-1 (or the pseudogene TRBV3-2) and TRBJ2-7; possible D gene TRBD1, 6 bases. V was cut by 3 bases and J by 4 bases, with 19 bases left in between. The germline CDR1 and CDR2 sequences are LGHDT and YNNKEL (reference sequence). The CDR3 runs 16 residues.

V and J are TRBV6-5 and TRBJ2-7, with TRBD1 matching over 8 bases. With 4 bases clipped from V and 2 bases from J, the junction kept 7 bases outside the gene matches. Germline V lookup: CDR1 MNHEY, CDR2 SVGAGI. The CDR3 consists of 15 residues. The DNA for the CDR3 is TGTGCCAGCAGTTTGACAGGGGCCCTCGCCTACGAGCAGTACTTC. It yields the protein CASSLTGALAYEQYF.

V is TRBV7-9 and J is TRBJ2-1; D is uncertain. CDR1 and CDR2 from the germline V gene are SEHNR and FQNEAQ (reference sequence). Trimming took 2 bases from V and 8 from J, leaving 13 bases between them. The CDR3 totals 14 residues. CDR3 amino acids: CASSLIGARDEQFF. DNA of the CDR3: TGTGCCAGCAGCTTAATAGGCGCCCGAGATGAGCAGTTCTTC. Together with reference TRBV7-9 and TRBJ2-1, the CDR3 gives the full variable domain: DTGVSQNPRHKITKRGQNVTFRCDPISEHNRLYWYRQTLGQGPEFLTYFQNEAQLEKSRLLSDRFSAERPKGSFSTLEIQRTEQGDSAMYLCASSLIGARDEQFFGPGTRLTVL.

This clone was detected a few times. This rearrangement joins TRBV5-8 to TRBJ1-1; the match to TRBD1 covers 8 bases. The germline V gene encodes CDR1 SGHTS and CDR2 YDEGEE. Trimming at V came to 0 bases and at J to 1 base, leaving 11 bases not matched to a gene. This CDR3 contains 18 residues. The CDR3 reads CASSLGQGPNMGNTEAFF. As DNA, the CDR3 is TGTGCCAGCAGCTTGGGACAGGGGCCGAACATGGGGAACACTGAAGCTTTCTTT.

The chain links TRBV5-6 to TRBJ1-2; 7 bases align to TRBD1. The V segment lost 3 bases and the J segment 0 bases; nucleotides outside the gene matches: 8. This CDR3 is 16 amino acids long. CDR1 is SGHDT and CDR2 is YYEEEE in the germline V gene. The CDR3 DNA follows: TGTGCCAGCAGCTCGCTACAGGGGCCAGCTAACTATGGCTACACCTTC. Translation: CASSSLQGPANYGYTF.

The J gene is TRBJ1-1, the V gene TRBV12-3 or TRBV12-4, with a tentative D call TRBD1 (5 bases). The CDR3 contains 12 residues. Between the trimmed V and J ends, which lost 5 bases and 10 bases, there was a span of 14 bases. The CDR3 DNA is TGTGCCAGCAGTCAGGGCTTGGTTTCAGCTTTCTTT. Amino acid sequence: CASSQGLVSAFF.

This clone was seen a single time. The CDR3 coding sequence is TGTGCCAGCAGATACAAAGCCGACAGGGGTTATCAAGAGACCCAGTACTTC. Translated: CASRYKADRGYQETQYF. This chain joins TRBV27 and TRBJ2-5; the match to TRBD1 covers 8 bases. The CDR3 runs 17 residues. The germline gives CDR1 MNHEY, CDR2 SMNVEV (reference sequence). Trimming took 6 bases from V and 2 from J; bases not matched to a gene: 14.

The chain uses TRBV7-9 and TRBJ2-2; D assignment may be TRBD1 or TRBD2 (5 bases each). From germline, CDR1 is SEHNR and CDR2 FQNEAQ (reference sequence). Trimming took 4 bases from V and 1 from J, leaving 10 bases between them. The length of the CDR3 is 15 residues. This chain's CDR3 is CASSSGTVNTGELFF. The CDR3 nucleotides read TGTGCCAGCAGCTCAGGGACCGTGAACACCGGGGAGCTGTTTTTT.

The chain employs TRBV14 and TRBJ2-7; a possible D gene is TRBD2 (5 bases). This CDR3 contains 13 residues. Trimming removed 4 bases at V and 3 bases at J, with 10 bases between. Germline V CDR1 and CDR2: SGHDN, FVKESK. CDR3 protein: CASSPLGDYEQYF. The DNA for the CDR3 is TGTGCCAGCAGCCCTTTGGGAGACTACGAGCAGTACTTC.

A single count supports this clone. This chain joins TRBV3-1 (or the pseudogene TRBV3-2) and TRBJ2-1; no clear D gene. V was trimmed by 4 bases and J by 5 bases, leaving 9 bases between them. This CDR3 is 13 amino acids long. Germline assignment: CDR1 LGHDT and CDR2 YNNKEL (reference sequence). This chain's CDR3 is CASSPPGDNEQFF. CDR3 sequence (DNA): TGTGCCAGCAGCCCCCCAGGAGACAATGAGCAGTTCTTC.

This clone occurred once. The chain is built from TRBV30 and TRBJ1-2, with D possibly TRBD1 on 5 matching bases. Trimming shortened V by 5 bases and J by 8 bases, and 15 bases separated the two germline ends. Germline loops: CDR1 GTSNPN, CDR2 SVGIG (reference sequence). The CDR3 sequence is 12 residues long. The CDR3: CAWSWGGYGYTF. CDR3 coding DNA: TGTGCCTGGTCCTGGGGGGGATACGGCTACACCTTC.

This rearrangement joins TRBV4-1 to TRBJ2-5, with D possibly matching TRBD2 (5 bases). From germline, CDR1 is MGHRA and CDR2 YSYEKL. The CDR3 totals 15 residues. Trimming stripped 4 bases from V and 5 bases from J, with 17 bases between. CDR3 nucleotides: TGCGCCAGCAGCCTTAGGACCCTCCCGGGGGAGACCCAGTACTTC. As protein: CASSLRTLPGETQYF.

This chain joins TRBV5-1 and TRBJ2-1, with D perhaps matching TRBD2 (6 bases). The CDR3 covers 13 residues. From germline, CDR1 is SGHRS and CDR2 YFSETQ. The V end was cut by 4 bases, the J end by 7 bases, with 12 bases between. CDR3 nucleotides: TGCGCCAGCAGCCCCGGGGGACTTAATGAGCAGTTCTTC. This gives the protein CASSPGGLNEQFF.

The gene calls are TRBV18 and TRBJ1-2; D is uncertain. V shed 2 bases and J shed 3 bases, with 10 bases lying between them. Germline lookup yields CDR1 KGHSH and CDR2 LQKENI. The CDR3 consists of 14 residues. The CDR3 spells CASSPFRTDYGYTF. The CDR3 DNA reads TGTGCCAGCTCACCATTCCGGACGGACTATGGCTACACCTTC.

The chain uses TRBV29-1 and TRBJ1-3; maybe TRBD1 (5 bases). Trimming stripped 6 bases from V and 5 bases from J, with 17 bases between. The CDR3 sequence is 14 residues long. Per the germline V gene, CDR1 is SQVTM and CDR2 is ANQGSEA. In DNA form, the CDR3 reads TGCAGCGTCCCAGACAATGAGGGGAGAAACACCATATATTTT. Translated: CSVPDNEGRNTIYF.

This clone was detected only once. The rearrangement joins TRBV19 to TRBJ1-4; D call uncertain. CDR1 LNHDA and CDR2 SQIVND come from the germline V gene (reference sequence). The CDR3 runs to 16 residues. Trimming pared 1 base from V and 4 bases from J, leaving 13 bases between. The CDR3 DNA is TGTGCCAGTAGTATAGTCCCGGATCCGCGTAATGAAAAACTGTTTTTT. It encodes CASSIVPDPRNEKLFF.

The rearrangement links TRBV6-5 to TRBJ1-4; D remains unclear. Germline assignment: CDR1 MNHEY and CDR2 SVGAGI. The CDR3 consists of 14 residues. V was shortened by 6 bases and J by 0 bases, with 8 bases between the two germline ends. CDR3 residues: CASSRVATNEKLFF. As DNA, the CDR3 is TGTGCCAGCAGCAGAGTTGCAACTAATGAAAAACTGTTTTTT.

This chain joins TRBV24-1 and TRBJ1-4; a weak D match, TRBD1 (6 bases). From germline, CDR1 is KGHDR and CDR2 SFDVKD. V lost 9 bases and J 0 bases, leaving 13 bases between the germline ends. This CDR3 comprises 15 residues. The CDR3, as DNA: TGTGCCACCCCACGTGGGGGGCCAACTAATGAAAAACTGTTTTTT. Protein sequence: CATPRGGPTNEKLFF.

The chain recombines TRBV30 with TRBJ2-5; the D gene is possibly TRBD1 (7 bases). The CDR3 is made up of 12 amino acids. V was trimmed by 0 bases and J by 7 bases, leaving 9 bases between them. Germline CDR1 GTSNPN, CDR2 SVGIG (reference sequence). CDR3 region: CAWSVQGGTQYF. The CDR3, as DNA: TGTGCCTGGAGTGTGCAGGGGGGGACCCAGTACTTC.

This chain links TRBV28 with TRBJ1-4; a weak D match, TRBD1 (5 bases). CDR3 length equals 14 residues. Trimming stripped 3 bases from V and 14 bases from J, with 19 bases between. CDR1 and CDR2 (germline): MDHEN, SYDVKM. The CDR3 spells CASSFRVGGGNLFF. In DNA, the CDR3 is TGTGCCAGCAGTTTCAGGGTGGGTGGGGGAAACCTGTTTTTT.

Only a few counts were recorded for this clone. The genes are TRBV5-6 and TRBJ1-1; 7 nucleotides agree with TRBD1. This CDR3 is 13 amino acids long. The J segment lost 6 bases and the V segment lost 4 bases, leaving 6 bases of the junction unmatched. Germline V gives CDR1 SGHDT, CDR2 YYEEEE. The CDR3 is CASSLDRVPEAFF. CDR3 sequence (DNA): TGTGCCAGCAGCCTCGACAGGGTGCCTGAAGCTTTCTTT.

This clone was counted a few times. This rearrangement joins TRBV6-2 or TRBV6-3 to TRBJ2-1, with D unclear. Germline CDR1 is MNHEY and CDR2 is SVGEGT. The CDR3 has 11 residues. V gave up 5 bases and J gave up 7 bases, with 6 bases separating them. The CDR3 loop is CASSQGNEQFF. Here the CDR3 DNA reads TGTGCCAGCAGTCAAGGGAATGAGCAGTTCTTC.

The V and J genes are TRBV6-5 and TRBJ2-1; perhaps TRBD1 as D (5 bases). CDR3 size: 13 residues. V lost 6 bases, J lost 4 bases, and 10 bases lay in between. CDR1 is MNHEY, CDR2 SVGAGI, per germline. CDR3 residues: CASRGPNYNEQFF. The CDR3 bases are TGTGCCAGCAGGGGGCCAAATTACAATGAGCAGTTCTTC.

V is TRBV25-1 and J is TRBJ1-4; D is uncertain. The CDR3 extends over 14 amino acids. Trimming took off 7 bases at V and 5 bases at J, with 14 bases between the two ends. Germline assignment: CDR1 MGHDK and CDR2 SYGVNS. DNA for the CDR3: TGTGCCAGCACCTCCGCTTCGGGGAATGAAAAACTGTTTTTT. Amino acids: CASTSASGNEKLFF. Drawing the rest from reference TRBV25-1 and TRBJ1-4, the complete variable domain is EADIYQTPRYLVIGTGKKITLECSQTMGHDKMYWYQQDPGMELHLIHYSYGVNSTEKGDLSSESTVSRIRTEHFPLTLESARPSHTSQYLCASTSASGNEKLFFGSGTQLSVL.

This chain links TRBV30 with TRBJ1-1, with D hard to call. CDR1 GTSNPN and CDR2 SVGIG come from the germline V gene (reference sequence). The CDR3 is 11 amino acids. The V gene lost 6 bases and the J gene lost 3 bases, with 8 bases spanning the gap. CDR3: CACRRYTEAFF. The CDR3 coding sequence is TGTGCCTGCCGTCGGTACACTGAAGCTTTCTTT.

The chain links TRBV7-2 to TRBJ1-2; D remains unclear. The CDR3 covers 13 residues. Germline V gives CDR1 SGHTA, CDR2 FQGNSA. The ends were cut back, 8 bases at V and 4 bases at J, with 14 bases in the middle. CDR3 coding DNA: TGTGCCAGCGTCAAAGGAGCTTTCTATGGCTACACCTTC. Protein: CASVKGAFYGYTF.

This chain joins TRBV7-3 and TRBJ2-7, with a tentative D call TRBD1 (7 bases). Trimming took 2 bases from V and 3 from J, leaving 14 bases between them. There are 15 residues in the CDR3. CDR1 and CDR2 from the germline V gene are SGHTA and FQGTGA. The CDR3 sequence: CASSLEAGGYYEQYF. The CDR3 region has the DNA TGTGCCAGCAGCTTAGAGGCAGGGGGGTACTACGAGCAGTACTTC. The full variable domain, its missing parts supplied by reference TRBV7-3 and TRBJ2-7, is GAGVSQTPSNKVTEKGKYVELRCDPISGHTALYWYRQSLGQGPEFLIYFQGTGAADDSGLPNDRFFAVRPEGSVSTLKIQRTERGDSAVYLCASSLEAGGYYEQYFGPGTRLTVT.